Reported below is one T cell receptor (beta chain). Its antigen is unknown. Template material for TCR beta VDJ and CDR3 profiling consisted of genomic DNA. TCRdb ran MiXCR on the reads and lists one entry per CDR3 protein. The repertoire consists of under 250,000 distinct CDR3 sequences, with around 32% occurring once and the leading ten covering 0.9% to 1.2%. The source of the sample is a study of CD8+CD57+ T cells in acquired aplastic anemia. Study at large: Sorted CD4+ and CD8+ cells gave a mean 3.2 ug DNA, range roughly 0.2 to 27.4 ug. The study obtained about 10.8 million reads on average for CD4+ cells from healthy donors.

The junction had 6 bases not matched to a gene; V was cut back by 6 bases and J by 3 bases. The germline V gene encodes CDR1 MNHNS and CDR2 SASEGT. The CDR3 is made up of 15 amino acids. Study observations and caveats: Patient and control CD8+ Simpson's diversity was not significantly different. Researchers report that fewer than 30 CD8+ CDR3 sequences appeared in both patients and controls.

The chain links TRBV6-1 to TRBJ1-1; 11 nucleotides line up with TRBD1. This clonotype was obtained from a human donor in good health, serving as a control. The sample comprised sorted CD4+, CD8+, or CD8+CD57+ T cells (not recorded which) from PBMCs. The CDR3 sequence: CASRRDRGMDTEAFF. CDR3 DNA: TGTGCCAGCAGGCGGGACAGGGGGATGGACACTGAAGCTTTCTTT.